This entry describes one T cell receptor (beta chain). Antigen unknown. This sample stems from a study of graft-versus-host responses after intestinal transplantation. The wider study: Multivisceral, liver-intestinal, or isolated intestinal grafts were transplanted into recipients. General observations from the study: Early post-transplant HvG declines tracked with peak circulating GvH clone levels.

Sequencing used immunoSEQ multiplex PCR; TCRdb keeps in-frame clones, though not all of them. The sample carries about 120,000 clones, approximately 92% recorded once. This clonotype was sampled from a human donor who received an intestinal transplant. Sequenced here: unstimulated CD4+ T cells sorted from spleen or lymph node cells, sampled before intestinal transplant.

As DNA, the CDR3 is TGTGCCAGCAGTGAAATGAATTCCTACGAGCAGTACTTC. It specifies CASSEMNSYEQYF. The rearrangement uses TRBV6-1 and TRBJ2-7; D call uncertain. V lost 2 bases and J 1 base, leaving 6 bases between the germline ends. The germline CDR1 and CDR2 sequences are MNHNS and SASEGT. The CDR3 is made up of 13 amino acids.